This T cell receptor (beta chain) was sequenced for a study of follicular helper T cells after annual influenza vaccination. The wider study: After each seasonal flu vaccination, blood came on days 0, 7 and 28. Some donors were sampled over the 2013-2014, 2014-2015 and 2015-2016 vaccinations.

Before and after seasonal inactivated influenza vaccination, adults gave blood for sorting CD4 subsets for sequencing. Subjects lived in the community and lacked influenza vaccine within the prior 6 months. The protocol was immunoSEQ multiplex PCR, while the TCRdb copy is restricted to in-frame clones and leaves out a portion. The sample lists 9,500 to 11,000 clones; about 82% were seen once. The CDR3 totals 15 residues. Germline V gives CDR1 MNHEY, CDR2 SVGAGI. Losses at the gene ends were 5 bases for V and 0 bases for J; bases not matched to a gene: 4. The sample holds one count of this clone. The source was CXCR5- memory CD4+ T cells sorted from blood, collected 6 weeks after influenza vaccination. This chain links TRBV6-5 with TRBJ2-7; 10 nucleotides match TRBD1. The receptor comes from an adult who received the influenza vaccine. In nucleotides, the CDR3 is TGTGCCAGCAGTCCCCGGACAGGGGGCTCCTACGAGCAGTACTTC. As protein: CASSPRTGGSYEQYF.